A selection of T cell receptor beta chains follows, all from one sample in a study of blood T cell repertoires in COVID-19. The data were produced by immunoSEQ multiplex PCR, yet TCRdb's version contains in-frame clones alone and is incomplete. This sample has 200,000 to 250,000 clones, with 75% to 85% found just once. Sequenced: peripheral blood. These receptors originate from a man aged 45-65 years with active or convalescent COVID-19. CDR3s include the opening cysteine and the closing phenylalanine or tryptophan. D genes are given only for firm matches. Part of the rows lack a size; the others show once, few, many or a class for expanded clones.

CDR3 DNA | CDR3 protein | D gene | clone size | J gene | V gene
TGTGCCAGCAGTTACGCGGCCGGAAACACCATATATTTT | CASSYAAGNTIYF | NA | once | TRBJ1-3 | TRBV6-5
TGTGCCACCAGCAGGGGACAGGAGTCGAACACCGGGGAGCTGTTTTTT | CATSRGQESNTGELFF | TRBD1 | NA | TRBJ2-2 | TRBV15
TGTGCCAGCAGCTATGGACTAGCGGGGGGCAAAAACACCGGGGAGCTGTTTTTT | CASSYGLAGGKNTGELFF | TRBD2 | NA | TRBJ2-2 | TRBV5-6
TGTGCCAGCAGCTTAAGTGGGCTGGAGACCCAGTACTTC | CASSLSGLETQYF | NA | NA | TRBJ2-5 | TRBV7-9
TGTGCCATCCGGATACGAGGGAGCTCCTACGAGCAGTACTTC | CAIRIRGSSYEQYF | NA | NA | TRBJ2-7 | TRBV6-5
TGTGCCAGTAGTTGGGGACAGAGGGGCTACACCTTC | CASSWGQRGYTF | TRBD1 | NA | TRBJ1-2 | TRBV19
TGTGCCAGCAGCTCCCCTAAAGCGGGCAACACCGGGGAGCTGTTTTTT | CASSSPKAGNTGELFF | NA | NA | TRBJ2-2 | TRBV7-2
TGTGCCAGTAGTATAGATGGCGGCTCAATGGGAAAACTGTTTTTT | CASSIDGGSMGKLFF | NA | NA | TRBJ1-4 | TRBV19
TGTGCCAGCCGTGCGGGGGGGGCCGGGAAGCAGTCCTACAATGAGCAGTTCTTC | CASRAGGAGKQSYNEQFF | TRBD2 | NA | TRBJ2-1 | TRBV2
TGTGCCAGCACCTGGACAGCGTCCTACAATGAGCAGTTCTTC | CASTWTASYNEQFF | NA | NA | TRBJ2-1 | TRBV7-8
TGTGCCAGCAGTTCCCAGACTAGCACAGATACGCAGTATTTT | CASSSQTSTDTQYF | NA | NA | TRBJ2-3 | TRBV28
TGTGCTAGTGGTTCCCAGGGGACAGGACTTTATGGCTACACCTTC | CASGSQGTGLYGYTF | TRBD1 | NA | TRBJ1-2 | TRBV12-5
TGTGCCAGCAGTCGACAGGGAAGCGGAGAGACCCAGTACTTC | CASSRQGSGETQYF | TRBD1 | NA | TRBJ2-5 | TRBV6-5
TGTGCCAGCATCCCTTGGGGGGGCGGTCAGCCCCAGCATTTT | CASIPWGGGQPQHF | NA | NA | TRBJ1-5 | TRBV28
TGCGCCAGCAGCCAAGCTCTGGGCTCCTATGGCTACACCTTC | CASSQALGSYGYTF | NA | NA | TRBJ1-2 | TRBV4-3
TGCGCCAGCAGCCCCGGACTAGCGGGGGGCAATGAGCAGTTCTTC | CASSPGLAGGNEQFF | TRBD2 | NA | TRBJ2-1 | TRBV5-1
TGTGCCAGCAGCTTTCCCGACAGTTACAATGAGCAGTTCTTC | CASSFPDSYNEQFF | NA | NA | TRBJ2-1 | TRBV7-2
TGTGCCAGCAGCTTAGTCGCTGGTCCCGGGAACGAGCAGTACTTC | CASSLVAGPGNEQYF | NA | NA | TRBJ2-7 | TRBV7-6
TGTGCCAGCAGCTTGGAGGTTGTGGGGGCTCAAGAGACCCAGTACTTC | CASSLEVVGAQETQYF | NA | NA | TRBJ2-5 | TRBV5-8
TGTGCCAGCAGTACGACCTGGACAGGGGATAGCAATCAGCCCCAGCATTTT | CASSTTWTGDSNQPQHF | TRBD1 | NA | TRBJ1-5 | TRBV28
TGTGCCAGCAGCCCCCCCGGGACAGGGCCTACTGTGCAGTACTTC | CASSPPGTGPTVQYF | TRBD1 | NA | TRBJ2-7 | TRBV7-9
TGTGCCAGCAAGGCAGGAAAATATAGCAATCAGCCCCAGCATTTT | CASKAGKYSNQPQHF | NA | once | TRBJ1-5 | TRBV27
TGCAGTGCCAATGGGCGAAACACCATATATTTT | CSANGRNTIYF | NA | NA | TRBJ1-3 | TRBV20-1
TGTGCCAGCAGTTCGTCCGTTCTTGGCTACACCTTC | CASSSSVLGYTF | NA | few | TRBJ1-2 | TRBV6-2/TRBV6-3
TGTGCCAGCAGTGAAGCCCAGGGAATTGGTGAAAAACTGTTTTTT | CASSEAQGIGEKLFF | NA | NA | TRBJ1-4 | TRBV6-1
TGTGCCAGCAGCGAGAGGTCCAGGGATCAGCCCCAGCATTTT | CASSERSRDQPQHF | NA | NA | TRBJ1-5 | TRBV16
TGTGCCAGCAAAGAGGGGGCTGATTCACCCCTCCACTTT | CASKEGADSPLHF | TRBD1 | NA | TRBJ1-6 | TRBV6-5
TGTGCCAGCAGTCCCCGGGGGACTTCTAGCACAGATACGCAGTATTTT | CASSPRGTSSTDTQYF | NA | NA | TRBJ2-3 | TRBV28
TGTGCCAGCAGTGTTATCTCAGGACACGGCTACACCTTC | CASSVISGHGYTF | NA | NA | TRBJ1-2 | TRBV2
TGTGCCAGCAGTTTAAGCCGGGGCACAGATACGCAGTATTTT | CASSLSRGTDTQYF | NA | NA | TRBJ2-3 | TRBV28
TGTGCCAGCAGTTTATGGGGGGGGAACACTGAAGCTTTCTTT | CASSLWGGNTEAFF | NA | NA | TRBJ1-1 | TRBV28
TGTGCCAGCAGCAGAGATATCGGTGCGAGCAATCAGCCCCAGCATTTT | CASSRDIGASNQPQHF | NA | NA | TRBJ1-5 | TRBV7-2
TGTGCCAGCAGCTTAGCGAGCGTAGCGGGGGAACAAGAGACCCAGTACTTC | CASSLASVAGEQETQYF | TRBD2 | once | TRBJ2-5 | TRBV7-9
TGTGCCAGCAGCTTAGGGCGGGGCTCCGAGCAGTACTTC | CASSLGRGSEQYF | NA | NA | TRBJ2-7 | TRBV7-7
TGTGCCAGCCGGAGCCTCGGCGGGCAAGAGACCCAGTACTTC | CASRSLGGQETQYF | NA | NA | TRBJ2-5 | TRBV27
TGTGCCACCTCCTCCGGGACAGGGCTGTTCGAGCAGTACTTC | CATSSGTGLFEQYF | TRBD1 | NA | TRBJ2-7 | TRBV18
TGTGCCACCAGTGACAACAGGGGGTTGCGAGAGACCCAGTACTTC | CATSDNRGLRETQYF | TRBD1 | NA | TRBJ2-5 | TRBV24-1
TGCGCCAGCAGCCAAGAGGGGCTAGCGGTTACCTACGAGCAGTACTTC | CASSQEGLAVTYEQYF | TRBD2 | NA | TRBJ2-7 | TRBV4-1
TGTGCCAGCTCACCAGGAAACCGGGACAGGGTCACCAATGAGCAGTTCTTC | CASSPGNRDRVTNEQFF | TRBD1 | once | TRBJ2-1 | TRBV18
TGTGCCAGCAGGCATACGACAGCGAGGATGAACACTGAAGCTTTCTTT | CASRHTTARMNTEAFF | NA | NA | TRBJ1-1 | TRBV7-2
TGCGCCAGCAGCTTGGGATTAGCGGGAGTTTTTGCTCGCACAGATACGCAGTATTTT | CASSLGLAGVFARTDTQYF | TRBD2 | NA | TRBJ2-3 | TRBV5-1
TGTGCCAGCAGATCAGGATATAGCAATCAGCCCCAGCATTTT | CASRSGYSNQPQHF | NA | NA | TRBJ1-5 | TRBV2